The 10 T cell receptor beta chains below come from one sample, sequenced in a study of blood T cell repertoires in COVID-19. The table came from immunoSEQ multiplex PCR; TCRdb's copy has only in-frame clones and leaves some out. This sample has approximately 250,000 clones, with about 87% found just once. Sequenced: peripheral blood. These receptors all come from a woman aged 55-69 years with COVID-19, enrolled during active disease.

In this sample, this clone turned up once. This sample also contains other DNA sequences that code for the same CDR3. The genes are TRBV5-1 and TRBJ2-2; D is unresolved. Germline V gene sequence: CDR1 SGHRS, CDR2 YFSETQ. This CDR3 region has 13 residues. Trimming left V 0 bases short and J 4 bases short, with 4 bases between. The CDR3 spells CASSLGATGELFF. In nucleotides, the CDR3 is TGCGCCAGCAGCTTGGGGGCCACCGGGGAGCTGTTTTTT.

This chain connects TRBV5-1 to TRBJ2-7, with D hard to call. The CDR3 is made up of 14 amino acids. CDR1 and CDR2 (germline): SGHRS, YFSETQ. V dropped 0 bases and J dropped 0 bases, with 7 bases sitting between them. The CDR3 loop is CASSLDRSSYEQYF. The CDR3 nucleotides are TGCGCCAGCAGCTTGGACCGGAGCTCCTACGAGCAGTACTTC.

This chain joins TRBV6-1 and TRBJ1-5; possibly TRBD1 for D (6 bases). Trimming left V 4 bases short and J 0 bases short, with 13 bases between. Germline V gene data show CDR1 as MNHNS and CDR2 as SASEGT. This CDR3 spans 16 amino acids. The CDR3 sequence is CASSAYSGVSNQPQHF. Here the CDR3 DNA reads TGTGCCAGCAGTGCCTACTCAGGGGTTAGCAATCAGCCCCAGCATTTT.

This clone was picked up one time. The chain employs TRBV11-2 and TRBJ2-2, with TRBD2 identical over 10 bases. V was clipped by 5 bases and J by 5 bases; unmatched bases: 8. The CDR3 totals 16 residues. CDR1 is SGHAT, CDR2 FQNNGV, per germline. The chain's CDR3 is CASSPVSAGGTGELFF. The CDR3 DNA follows: TGTGCCAGCAGCCCCGTCTCAGCGGGAGGGACCGGGGAGCTGTTTTTT.

The chain recombines TRBV3-1 (or the pseudogene TRBV3-2) with TRBJ1-2; D unresolved. Germline CDR1 LGHDT, CDR2 YNNKEL (reference sequence). CDR3 length: 11 amino acids. V gave up 3 bases and J gave up 4 bases, with 3 bases separating them. As DNA, the CDR3 is TGTGCCAGCAGCCACTTCTATGGCTACACCTTC. This codes for CASSHFYGYTF.

V is TRBV5-1 and J is TRBJ2-7; no clear D gene. V lost 0 bases, J lost 7 bases, and 14 bases lay in between. The CDR3 is 14 amino acids. CDR1 and CDR2 from the germline V gene are SGHRS and YFSETQ. CDR3 DNA sequence: TGCGCCAGCAGCTTGGATAGCAACCCTAGAGAGCAGTACTTC. This codes for CASSLDSNPREQYF.

The genes are TRBV28 and TRBJ1-3; maybe TRBD1 (6 bases). The CDR3 is made up of 14 amino acids. V was pared by 5 bases and J by 2 bases, with 10 bases between. Germline lookup yields CDR1 MDHEN and CDR2 SYDVKM. In DNA form, the CDR3 reads TGTGCCAGCAGTACCTCAGGGGCTGGAAACACCATATATTTT. Translation gives CASSTSGAGNTIYF.

The chain has TRBV18 and TRBJ2-1; TRBD1 aligns across 11 bases. In germline, CDR1 is KGHSH, CDR2 LQKENI. The CDR3 length is 14 residues. Trimming removed 4 bases from V and 7 bases from J; junction bases left unmatched: 3. CDR3 DNA sequence: TGTGCCAGCTCACTACGGGACAGGGGGAATGAGCAGTTCTTC. Translating gives CASSLRDRGNEQFF.

The rearrangement links TRBV7-2 to TRBJ2-7, with D unresolved. The germline V gene encodes CDR1 SGHTA and CDR2 FQGNSA. This CDR3 contains 12 residues. With 6 bases removed from V and 6 bases from J, the gap between germline ends came to 12 bases. The DNA of the CDR3 is TGTGCCAGCAGTAATTATCCCCCCGAGCAGTACTTC. As protein: CASSNYPPEQYF.

V gene TRBV24-1 combines with J gene TRBJ1-1; D may be TRBD1 (5 bases). Germline V gene sequence: CDR1 KGHDR, CDR2 SFDVKD. The CDR3 is 14 amino acids. V lost 4 bases and J 1 base, leaving 9 bases between the germline ends. In DNA, the CDR3 is TGTGCCACCAGTGAGGGGGGGAAGAACACTGAAGCTTTCTTT. Amino acid sequence: CATSEGGKNTEAFF.